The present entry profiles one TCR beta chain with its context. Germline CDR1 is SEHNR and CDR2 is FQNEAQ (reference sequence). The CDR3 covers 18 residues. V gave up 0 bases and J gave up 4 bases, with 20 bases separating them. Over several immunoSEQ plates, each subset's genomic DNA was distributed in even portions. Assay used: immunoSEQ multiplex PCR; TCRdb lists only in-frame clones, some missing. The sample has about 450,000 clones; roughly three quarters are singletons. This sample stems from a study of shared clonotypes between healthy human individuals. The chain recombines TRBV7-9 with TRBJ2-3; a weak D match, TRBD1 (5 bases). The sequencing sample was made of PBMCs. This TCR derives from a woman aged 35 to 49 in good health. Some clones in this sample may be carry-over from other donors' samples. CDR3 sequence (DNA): TGTGCCAGCAGCTTAGCCGACATGGACACCCGGGTCGCAGATACGCAGTATTTT. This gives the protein CASSLADMDTRVADTQYF.